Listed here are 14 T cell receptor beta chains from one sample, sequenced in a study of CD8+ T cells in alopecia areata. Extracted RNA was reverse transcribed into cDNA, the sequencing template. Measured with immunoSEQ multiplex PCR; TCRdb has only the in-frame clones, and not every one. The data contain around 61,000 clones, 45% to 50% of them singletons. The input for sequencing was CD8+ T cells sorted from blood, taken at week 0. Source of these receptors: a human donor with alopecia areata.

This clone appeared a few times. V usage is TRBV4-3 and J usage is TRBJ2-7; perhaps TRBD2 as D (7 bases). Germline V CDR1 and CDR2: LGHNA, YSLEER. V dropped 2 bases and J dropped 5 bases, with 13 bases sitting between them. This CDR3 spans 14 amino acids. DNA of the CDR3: TGCGCCAGCAGCCAAAGAGGGGGGGGCGACGAGCAGTACTTC. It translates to CASSQRGGGDEQYF.

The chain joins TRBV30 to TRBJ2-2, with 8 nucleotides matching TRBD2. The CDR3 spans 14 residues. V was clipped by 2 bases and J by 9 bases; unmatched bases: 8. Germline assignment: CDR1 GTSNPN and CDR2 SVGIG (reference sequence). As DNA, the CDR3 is TGTGCCTGGAGTCTCTCCTCGGGAGGGTGGGAGCTGTTTTTT. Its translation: CAWSLSSGGWELFF.

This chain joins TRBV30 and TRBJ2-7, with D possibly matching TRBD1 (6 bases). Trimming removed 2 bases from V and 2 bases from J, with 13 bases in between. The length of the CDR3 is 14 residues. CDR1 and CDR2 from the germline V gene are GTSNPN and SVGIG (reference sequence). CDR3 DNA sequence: TGTGCCTGGAGTTCAGGGGCGAATCCCTACGAGCAGTACTTC. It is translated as CAWSSGANPYEQYF. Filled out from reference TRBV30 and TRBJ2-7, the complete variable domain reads SQTIHQWPATLVQPVGSPLSLECTVEGTSNPNLYWYRQAAGRGLQLLFYSVGIGQISSEVPQNLSASRPQDRQFILSSKKLLLSDSGFYLCAWSSGANPYEQYFGPGTRLTVT.

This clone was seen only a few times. CDR3 loop: CASSWGISYEQYF. As DNA, the CDR3 is TGTGCCAGCAGTTGGGGCATTTCCTACGAGCAGTACTTC. The rearrangement links TRBV27 to TRBJ2-5, with D tentatively TRBD1 (5 bases). The end of the DNA fits TRBJ2-7 better, so the J call may be wrong. The CDR3 runs 13 residues. Germline assignment: CDR1 MNHEY and CDR2 SMNVEV (reference sequence).

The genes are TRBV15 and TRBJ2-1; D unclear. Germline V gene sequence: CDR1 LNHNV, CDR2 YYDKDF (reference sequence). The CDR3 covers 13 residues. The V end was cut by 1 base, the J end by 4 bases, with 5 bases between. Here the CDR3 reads CATSRVLYNEQFF. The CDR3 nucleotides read TGTGCCACCAGCAGAGTCTTATACAATGAGCAGTTCTTC. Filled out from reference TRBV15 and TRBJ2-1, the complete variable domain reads DAMVIQNPRYQVTQFGKPVTLSCSQTLNHNVMYWYQQKSSQAPKLLFHYYDKDFNNEADTPDNFQSRRPNTSFCFLDIRSPGLGDTAMYLCATSRVLYNEQFFGPGTRLTVL.

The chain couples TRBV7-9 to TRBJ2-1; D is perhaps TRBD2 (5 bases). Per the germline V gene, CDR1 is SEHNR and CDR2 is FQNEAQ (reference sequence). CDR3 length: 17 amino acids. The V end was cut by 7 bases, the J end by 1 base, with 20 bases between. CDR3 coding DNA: TGTGCCAGCACCCCCCCCTCGACTACTCTGTCCTACAATGAGCAGTTCTTC. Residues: CASTPPSTTLSYNEQFF.

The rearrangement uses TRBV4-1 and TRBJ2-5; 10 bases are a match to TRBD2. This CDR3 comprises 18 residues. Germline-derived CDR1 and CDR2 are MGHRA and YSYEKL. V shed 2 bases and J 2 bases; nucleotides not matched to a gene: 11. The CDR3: CASSQIPGLAERQETQYF. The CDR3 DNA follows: TGCGCCAGCAGCCAAATACCTGGACTAGCGGAACGACAAGAGACCCAGTACTTC.

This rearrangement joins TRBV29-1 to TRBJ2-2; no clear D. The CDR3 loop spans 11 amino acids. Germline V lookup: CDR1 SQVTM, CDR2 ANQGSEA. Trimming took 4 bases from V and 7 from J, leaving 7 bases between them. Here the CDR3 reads CSVAPGGELFF. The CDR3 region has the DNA TGCAGCGTTGCTCCGGGCGGGGAGCTGTTTTTT.

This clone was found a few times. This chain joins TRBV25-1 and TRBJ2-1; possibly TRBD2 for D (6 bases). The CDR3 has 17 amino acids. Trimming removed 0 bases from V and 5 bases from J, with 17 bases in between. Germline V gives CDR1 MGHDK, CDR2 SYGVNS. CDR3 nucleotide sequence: TGTGCCAGCAGTGAATATTTGCTTGGGCGGGATAACAATGAGCAGTTCTTC. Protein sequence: CASSEYLLGRDNNEQFF.

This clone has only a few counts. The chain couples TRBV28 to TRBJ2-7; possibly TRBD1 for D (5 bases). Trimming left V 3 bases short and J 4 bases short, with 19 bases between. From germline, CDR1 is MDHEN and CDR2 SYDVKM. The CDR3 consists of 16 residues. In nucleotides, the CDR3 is TGTGCCAGCAGTTTGTTAGGGGATAGGCGCTTTTACGAGCAGTACTTC. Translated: CASSLLGDRRFYEQYF.

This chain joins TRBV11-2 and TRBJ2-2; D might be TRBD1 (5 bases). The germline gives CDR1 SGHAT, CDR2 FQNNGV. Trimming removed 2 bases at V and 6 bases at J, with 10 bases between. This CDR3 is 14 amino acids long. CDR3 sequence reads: CASSLRGSAGELFF. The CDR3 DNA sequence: TGTGCCAGCAGCTTAAGGGGATCTGCCGGGGAGCTGTTTTTT.

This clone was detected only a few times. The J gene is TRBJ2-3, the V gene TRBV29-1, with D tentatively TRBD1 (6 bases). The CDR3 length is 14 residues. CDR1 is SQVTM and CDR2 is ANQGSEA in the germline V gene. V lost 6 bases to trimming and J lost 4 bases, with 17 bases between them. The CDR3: CSVAGTITSDTQYF. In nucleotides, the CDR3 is TGCAGCGTCGCCGGGACAATCACCTCAGATACGCAGTATTTT.

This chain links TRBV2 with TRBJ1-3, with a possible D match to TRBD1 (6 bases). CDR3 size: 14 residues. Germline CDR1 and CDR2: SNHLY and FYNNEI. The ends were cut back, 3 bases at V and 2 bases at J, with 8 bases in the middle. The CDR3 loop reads CASSDWTAGNTIYF. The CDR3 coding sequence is TGTGCCAGCAGTGACTGGACAGCTGGAAACACCATATATTTT.

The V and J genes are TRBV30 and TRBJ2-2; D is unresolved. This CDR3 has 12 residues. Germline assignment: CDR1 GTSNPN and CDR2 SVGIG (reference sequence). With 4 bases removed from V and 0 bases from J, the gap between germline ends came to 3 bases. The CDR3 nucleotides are TGTGCCTGGAACCCGAACACCGGGGAGCTGTTTTTT. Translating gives CAWNPNTGELFF.